Listed below are T cell receptor beta chains from one sample, sequenced in a study of cytotoxic CD8 clonotypes in ibrutinib-treated CLL. Repertoires were generated with immunoSEQ multiplex PCR, while TCRdb's copy carries only in-frame clones and drops some. Of approximately 97,000 clones detected, 60% to 80% appear once; the ten largest clones hold under 30%. Sequencing was performed on PBMCs, taken after 24 months of ibrutinib treatment. These receptors all come from a human donor with chronic lymphocytic leukemia. Each CDR3 is given with its conserved first and last residue. A D gene is named only where the DNA matches it firmly. Clone size is not always given. Where it is, it says once, few, many or a class for expanded clones.

d_gene: .; abundance: once; v_gene: TRBV27; j_gene: TRBJ1-1; CDR3aa: CASTSPLLGFEAFF; CDR3nt: TGTGCCAGCACTTCCCCGTTGCTGGGTTTTGAAGCTTTCTTT
d_gene: TRBD2; abundance: .; v_gene: TRBV4-2; j_gene: TRBJ2-2; CDR3aa: CASSQEWGRADTGELFF; CDR3nt: TGTGCCAGCAGCCAAGAGTGGGGGAGGGCCGACACCGGGGAGCTGTTTTTT
d_gene: TRBD2; abundance: .; v_gene: TRBV28; j_gene: TRBJ2-1; CDR3aa: CASITSGRAGGSYNEQFF; CDR3nt: TGTGCCAGCATCACTAGCGGGAGGGCCGGGGGCTCCTACAATGAGCAGTTCTTC
d_gene: TRBD2; abundance: .; v_gene: TRBV7-9; j_gene: TRBJ2-1; CDR3aa: CASSSLLTSASYNEQFF; CDR3nt: TGTGCCAGCAGCTCCCTCCTGACTAGCGCCTCCTACAATGAGCAGTTCTTC
d_gene: TRBD1; abundance: .; v_gene: TRBV6-5; j_gene: TRBJ2-7; CDR3aa: CASSWAGQGSEQYF; CDR3nt: TGTGCCAGCAGTTGGGCGGGACAGGGGAGCGAGCAGTACTTC
d_gene: .; abundance: .; v_gene: TRBV12-2; j_gene: TRBJ1-2; CDR3aa: CASRNDTKGQGYGYTF; CDR3nt: TGTGCAAGTCGCAACGATACTAAGGGACAGGGTTATGGCTACACCTTC
d_gene: TRBD1; abundance: .; v_gene: TRBV28; j_gene: TRBJ2-3; CDR3aa: CASSSPDRPTDTQYF; CDR3nt: TGTGCCAGCAGTTCCCCGGACAGGCCCACAGATACGCAGTATTTT
d_gene: TRBD2; abundance: .; v_gene: TRBV7-3; j_gene: TRBJ2-1; CDR3aa: CASSLKGGSGTSLEQFF; CDR3nt: TGTGCCAGCAGCTTAAAGGGCGGTAGCGGGACCTCCCTTGAGCAGTTCTTC
d_gene: TRBD1; abundance: .; v_gene: TRBV27; j_gene: TRBJ1-4; CDR3aa: CASSFRRTGVLKDGNEKLFF; CDR3nt: TGTGCCAGCAGTTTTCGTCGGACAGGGGTATTAAAGGACGGTAATGAAAAACTGTTTTTT
d_gene: TRBD1; abundance: .; v_gene: TRBV28; j_gene: TRBJ2-7; CDR3aa: CASSGQGEQYF; CDR3nt: TGTGCCAGCAGTGGACAGGGTGAGCAGTACTTC
d_gene: TRBD1; abundance: .; v_gene: TRBV27; j_gene: TRBJ1-1; CDR3aa: CASSLFFGQGAISEAFF; CDR3nt: TGTGCCAGCAGTTTATTTTTCGGGCAGGGGGCTATCTCTGAAGCTTTCTTT
d_gene: .; abundance: .; v_gene: TRBV19; j_gene: TRBJ1-3; CDR3aa: CASSIQDSPSGNTIYF; CDR3nt: TGTGCCAGTAGTATACAGGATTCACCCTCTGGAAACACCATATATTTT
d_gene: .; abundance: .; v_gene: TRBV18; j_gene: TRBJ2-1; CDR3aa: CASSPPSSSYNEQFF; CDR3nt: TGTGCCAGCTCACCACCGAGCAGCTCCTACAATGAGCAGTTCTTC
d_gene: .; abundance: .; v_gene: TRBV10-3; j_gene: TRBJ2-7; CDR3aa: CAISESNRNYEQYF; CDR3nt: TGTGCCATCAGTGAGTCGAACCGCAACTACGAGCAGTACTTC
d_gene: .; abundance: .; v_gene: TRBV9; j_gene: TRBJ1-4; CDR3aa: CASSVGLTRGGSNEKLFF; CDR3nt: TGTGCCAGCAGCGTCGGCCTCACCCGGGGGGGATCTAATGAAAAACTGTTTTTT
d_gene: .; abundance: .; v_gene: TRBV5-1; j_gene: TRBJ1-1; CDR3aa: CASSLVLDKAFF; CDR3nt: TGCGCCAGCAGCTTGGTACTAGACAAAGCTTTCTTT